The present T cell receptor (beta chain) was sequenced within a study of blood T cell repertoires in COVID-19. Turning to the study itself: Acute and convalescent COVID-19 specimens originated in the United States, Italy and Spain. In each case, the material was cDNA or gDNA derived from T cells, B-cell-depleted T cells, or PBMCs.

In the study's own analysis: Estimated nucleated cell counts came from reference gene primer amplification. The data were produced by immunoSEQ multiplex PCR, yet TCRdb's version contains in-frame clones alone and is incomplete. The D gene and trimming were derived from the DNA, and the V and J assignments and clone size from that table. Of about 67,000 clones listed, 87% are singletons. This CDR3 region has 13 residues. CDR1 SGDLS and CDR2 YYNGEE come from the germline V gene. The V end was cut by 0 bases, the J end by 1 base, with 4 bases between. Remarks on this clone: This sample includes further DNA sequences coding for the same CDR3.

The chain employs TRBV9 and TRBJ1-1; no definite D call. Sequencing was carried out using peripheral blood. The receptor was derived from an elderly woman with acute or convalescent COVID-19. CDR3 residues: CASSVARNTEAFF. CDR3 bases: TGTGCCAGCAGCGTAGCCAGGAACACTGAAGCTTTCTTT.